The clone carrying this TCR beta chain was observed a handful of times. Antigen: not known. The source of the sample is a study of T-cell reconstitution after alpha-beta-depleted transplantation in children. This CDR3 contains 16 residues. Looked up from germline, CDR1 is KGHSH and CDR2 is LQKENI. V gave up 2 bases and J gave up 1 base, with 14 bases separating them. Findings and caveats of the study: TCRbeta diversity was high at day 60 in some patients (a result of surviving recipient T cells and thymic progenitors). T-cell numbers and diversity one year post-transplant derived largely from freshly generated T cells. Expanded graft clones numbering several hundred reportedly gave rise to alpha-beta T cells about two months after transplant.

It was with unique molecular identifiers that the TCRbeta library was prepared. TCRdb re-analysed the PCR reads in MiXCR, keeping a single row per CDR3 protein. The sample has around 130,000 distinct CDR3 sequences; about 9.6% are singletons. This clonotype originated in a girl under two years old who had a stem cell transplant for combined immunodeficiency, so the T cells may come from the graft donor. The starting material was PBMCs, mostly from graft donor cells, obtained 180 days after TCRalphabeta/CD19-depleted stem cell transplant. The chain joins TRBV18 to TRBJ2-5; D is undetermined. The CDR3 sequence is CASSPRGPTTQETQYF. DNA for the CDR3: TGTGCCAGCTCACCAAGAGGACCGACCACCCAAGAGACCCAGTACTTC.